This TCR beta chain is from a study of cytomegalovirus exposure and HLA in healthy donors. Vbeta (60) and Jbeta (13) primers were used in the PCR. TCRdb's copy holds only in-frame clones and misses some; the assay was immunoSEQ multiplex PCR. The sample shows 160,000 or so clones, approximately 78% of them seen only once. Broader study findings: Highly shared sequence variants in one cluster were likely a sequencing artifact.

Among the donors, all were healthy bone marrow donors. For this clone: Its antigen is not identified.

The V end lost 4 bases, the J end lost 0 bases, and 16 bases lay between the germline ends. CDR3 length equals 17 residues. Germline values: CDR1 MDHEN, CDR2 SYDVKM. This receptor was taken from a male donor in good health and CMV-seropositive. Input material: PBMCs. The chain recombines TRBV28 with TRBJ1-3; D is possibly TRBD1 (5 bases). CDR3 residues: CASSYGGGTFSGNTIYF. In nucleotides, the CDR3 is TGTGCCAGCAGTTACGGAGGCGGGACCTTCTCTGGAAACACCATATATTTT.